These 3 T cell receptor beta chains came from one sample sequenced in a study of beta chain features in type 1 diabetes. Overall study findings and caveats: Moderate but significant shortening of TCRB CDR3s was recorded in all four CD4+ subsets from Type 1 diabetes patients.

Sequencing targeted expressed TCRB transcripts, as all isolated RNA had been reverse transcribed. Here immunoSEQ multiplex PCR was the method, and the copy in TCRdb shows in-frame clones only, minus some. This repertoire shows some 130,000 clones, roughly 10% found once; its top ten account for 0.7% to 0.85%. Their target antigens are unknown. The sample comprised central memory CD4+ T cells from blood. Every receptor here comes from a man aged 25 to 40 with type 1 diabetes.

The gene calls are TRBV5-4 and TRBJ2-1, with 13 positions matching TRBD2. Trimming took 4 bases from V and 4 from J; bases not matched to a gene: 11. The CDR3 spans 18 residues. CDR1 is SGHNT and CDR2 is YYREEE in the germline V gene (reference sequence). The CDR3 here is CASSPSSWTSGGYNEQFF. CDR3 DNA sequence: TGTGCCAGCAGCCCGAGTAGTTGGACTAGCGGGGGTTACAATGAGCAGTTCTTC.

The rearrangement uses TRBV2 and TRBJ1-6; 8 bases align to TRBD1. Germline trimming cut 6 bases from V and 8 bases from J; bases unmatched to any gene: 6. This CDR3 region has 14 residues. Per the germline V gene, CDR1 is SNHLY and CDR2 is FYNNEI. In DNA, the CDR3 is TGTGCCAGCAGAAGGGACAGGTCGGATTCACCCCTCCACTTT. Amino acid sequence: CASRRDRSDSPLHF.

The chain links TRBV4-2 to TRBJ1-4, with 9 bases identical to TRBD1. Per germline, CDR1 LGHNA and CDR2 YNFKEQ. V shed 1 base, J shed 0 bases, and the junction held 3 bases outside the gene matches. The CDR3 is made up of 17 amino acids. Here the CDR3 DNA reads TGTGCCAGCAGCCAAGGACAGGGGGAGGCAACTAATGAAAAACTGTTTTTT. Amino acid sequence: CASSQGQGEATNEKLFF.